Included here is one TCR beta chain sequence, with context. The CDR3 consists of 14 residues. Germline CDR1 MNHNS, CDR2 SASEGT. V was pared by 3 bases and J by 4 bases, with 11 bases between. These data come from a study of OX40 agonist ivuxolimab in advanced cancers. Sequenced by immunoSEQ multiplex PCR; TCRdb stores in-frame clones only, minus some. The profile shows around 20,000 clones, about 70% of them singletons. This chain links TRBV6-1 with TRBJ2-3; D uncertain. Sequencing was performed on CD4+ or CD8+ T cells sorted from blood, taken in a trial of the OX40 agonist ivuxolimab. The TCR originated in an adult with an advanced solid tumor such as melanoma, head and neck, liver or kidney cancer. This chain's CDR3 is CASSEVKHADTQYF. The CDR3 DNA reads TGTGCCAGCAGTGAGGTTAAGCACGCAGATACGCAGTATTTT.